These T cell receptor beta chains were read from a single sample in a study of blood T cells in healthy people across ages. Using its own MiXCR run on the 5' RACE reads, TCRdb lists one record per CDR3 protein. The sample gives some 900,000 distinct CDR3 sequences, about 44% of which show up once; 13% is in the top ten. What was sequenced was blood. These receptors originate from a man aged 25-45 years in good health. Both conserved end residues are part of each CDR3. The order of the fields is V gene, D gene, J gene, clone size, CDR3 protein, CDR3 DNA. D genes are given only for firm matches. Expanded clones get a size class; other rows say once, few or many, or leave the size out.

v_call: TRBV7-2
d_call: NA
j_call: TRBJ2-1
clone_size: NA
cdr3_aa: CASSSSGRSYNEQFF
cdr3_nt: TGTGCCAGCAGCTCGTCGGGCCGCTCCTACAATGAGCAGTTCTTC

v_call: TRBV28
d_call: TRBD1
j_call: TRBJ1-4
clone_size: few
cdr3_aa: CASSFPTGDGEKLFF
cdr3_nt: TGTGCCAGCAGTTTCCCCACAGGGGACGGAGAAAAACTGTTTTTT

v_call: TRBV12-3/TRBV12-4
d_call: NA
j_call: TRBJ2-1
clone_size: NA
cdr3_aa: CASSFDLSYNEQFF
cdr3_nt: TGTGCCAGCAGTTTTGACCTCTCCTACAATGAGCAGTTCTTC

v_call: TRBV7-6
d_call: TRBD2
j_call: TRBJ2-3
clone_size: NA
cdr3_aa: CASSLDRLAGGFTDTQYF
cdr3_nt: TGTGCCAGCAGCTTGGACCGACTAGCGGGGGGCTTCACAGATACGCAGTATTTT

v_call: TRBV3-1
d_call: NA
j_call: TRBJ2-7
clone_size: NA
cdr3_aa: CASSHLQGLHEQYF
cdr3_nt: TGTGCCAGCAGCCACCTCCAAGGACTCCACGAGCAGTACTTC

v_call: TRBV6-5
d_call: NA
j_call: TRBJ1-1
clone_size: few
cdr3_aa: CASSRQVNTEAFF
cdr3_nt: TGTGCCAGCAGTAGACAGGTCAACACTGAAGCTTTCTTT

v_call: TRBV2
d_call: NA
j_call: TRBJ2-1
clone_size: NA
cdr3_aa: CASSESGYEQFF
cdr3_nt: TGTGCCAGCAGTGAGTCGGGTTATGAGCAGTTCTTC

v_call: TRBV5-6
d_call: TRBD1
j_call: TRBJ2-1
clone_size: few
cdr3_aa: CASSLAGQGANNEQFF
cdr3_nt: TGTGCCAGCAGCCTGGCTGGACAGGGGGCCAACAATGAGCAGTTCTTC

v_call: TRBV14
d_call: NA
j_call: TRBJ1-1
clone_size: NA
cdr3_aa: CASSPLGVMNTEAFF
cdr3_nt: TGTGCCAGCAGCCCTTTGGGGGTAATGAACACTGAAGCTTTCTTT

v_call: TRBV12-3/TRBV12-4
d_call: NA
j_call: TRBJ2-7
clone_size: few
cdr3_aa: CASQSRSGVADEQYF
cdr3_nt: TGTGCCAGCCAGTCCCGTTCAGGTGTTGCTGACGAGCAGTACTTC

v_call: TRBV2
d_call: TRBD1
j_call: TRBJ2-1
clone_size: NA
cdr3_aa: CASKGASSIPYDEQFF
cdr3_nt: TGTGCCAGCAAGGGGGCTAGTTCAATACCGTACGATGAGCAGTTCTTC

v_call: TRBV3-1
d_call: NA
j_call: TRBJ1-2
clone_size: NA
cdr3_aa: CASSGTESGYTF
cdr3_nt: TGTGCCAGCAGCGGGACGGAATCTGGCTACACCTTC

v_call: TRBV27
d_call: NA
j_call: TRBJ2-7
clone_size: NA
cdr3_aa: CASSLTPNYEQYF
cdr3_nt: TGTGCCAGCAGTTTAACCCCTAACTACGAGCAGTACTTC

v_call: TRBV29-1
d_call: NA
j_call: TRBJ1-2
clone_size: NA
cdr3_aa: CSVGERAGYTF
cdr3_nt: TGCAGCGTCGGCGAGAGGGCTGGCTACACCTTC

v_call: TRBV29-1
d_call: NA
j_call: TRBJ2-1
clone_size: few
cdr3_aa: CSVDKQVRNNEQFF
cdr3_nt: TGCAGCGTTGATAAACAGGTGAGGAACAATGAGCAGTTCTTC

v_call: TRBV6-2/TRBV6-3
d_call: NA
j_call: TRBJ2-1
clone_size: few
cdr3_aa: CASSYSIVEGSNEQFF
cdr3_nt: TGTGCCAGCAGTTACTCGATAGTGGAGGGTTCCAATGAGCAGTTCTTC

v_call: TRBV3-1
d_call: NA
j_call: TRBJ2-7
clone_size: once
cdr3_aa: CASSPFREVVSWGEQYF
cdr3_nt: TGTGCCAGCAGCCCTTTTAGGGAGGTCGTCTCCTGGGGCGAGCAGTACTTC

v_call: TRBV12-3/TRBV12-4
d_call: NA
j_call: TRBJ2-7
clone_size: NA
cdr3_aa: CASSLSGTEVVGQYF
cdr3_nt: TGTGCCAGCAGTTTATCGGGGACGGAGGTGGTGGGGCAGTACTTC